This is a list of T cell receptor beta chains from one sample in a study of OX40 agonist ivuxolimab in advanced cancers. Here immunoSEQ multiplex PCR was the method, and the copy in TCRdb shows in-frame clones only, minus some. Among some 73,000 clones listed, approximately 86% were seen once. This specimen was CD4+ or CD8+ T cells sorted from blood, taken in a trial of the OX40 agonist ivuxolimab. These receptors were collected from an adult with an advanced solid tumor such as melanoma, head and neck, liver or kidney cancer. Both conserved end residues are part of each CDR3. D genes are given only for firm matches. Size tells how often a clone was seen (once, few, many) or the class of an expanded clone, and some rows leave it out.

d_gene	v_gene	j_gene	abundance	CDR3aa	CDR3nt
NA	TRBV11-2	TRBJ1-2	NA	CASSLDLQGAYGYTF	TGTGCCAGCAGCTTAGATCTACAGGGAGCCTATGGCTACACCTTC
TRBD2	TRBV28	TRBJ2-7	NA	CASSFPAGARFEQYF	TGTGCCAGCAGTTTCCCAGCGGGGGCGAGATTCGAGCAGTACTTC
NA	TRBV6-5	TRBJ2-2	NA	CASSEAYTGELFF	TGTGCCAGCAGTGAAGCTTACACCGGGGAGCTGTTTTTT
NA	TRBV18	TRBJ1-3	NA	CASSPAGQLFSGNTIYF	TGTGCCAGCTCACCGGCCGGACAGCTATTCTCTGGAAACACCATATATTTT
NA	TRBV15	TRBJ2-7	NA	CATSRDRGSADEQYF	TGTGCCACCAGCAGAGATCGGGGGTCAGCCGACGAGCAGTACTTC
NA	TRBV7-2	TRBJ2-1	NA	CASSSSNPFGSNNEQFF	TGTGCCAGCAGCTCGAGTAATCCTTTTGGGAGTAACAATGAGCAGTTCTTC
NA	TRBV4-3	TRBJ1-2	once	CASSQDREVFYGYTF	TGCGCCAGCAGCCAAGATAGGGAGGTCTTCTATGGCTACACCTTC
NA	TRBV12-1	TRBJ2-2	NA	CASSYRVRTGELFF	TGTGCCAGCAGCTACAGGGTACGTACCGGGGAGCTGTTTTTT
NA	TRBV6-5	TRBJ1-3	NA	CASSYMAAGSGNTIYF	TGTGCCAGCAGTTATATGGCGGCCGGCTCTGGAAACACCATATATTTT
NA	TRBV5-1	TRBJ2-7	NA	CASSLGEIYEQYF	TGCGCCAGCAGCTTGGGGGAGATATACGAGCAGTACTTC
NA	TRBV19	TRBJ1-2	NA	CASSIGKNPNYGYTF	TGTGCCAGTAGTATTGGGAAGAACCCTAACTATGGCTACACCTTC
NA	TRBV28	TRBJ1-3	NA	CASSFRGDRNTIYF	TGTGCCAGCAGTTTTCGGGGCGATAGAAACACCATATATTTT
NA	TRBV16	TRBJ2-6	NA	CASSQSRAGANVLTF	TGTGCCAGCAGCCAATCTAGGGCTGGGGCCAACGTCCTGACTTTC
TRBD1	TRBV11-2	TRBJ2-1	few	CASSLWTGLVNEQFF	TGTGCCAGCAGCCTATGGACAGGGTTGGTCAATGAGCAGTTCTTC
NA	TRBV30	TRBJ1-2	NA	CAWTPGPSGYTF	TGTGCCTGGACCCCAGGACCGAGTGGCTACACCTTC
NA	TRBV5-1	TRBJ2-6	once	CASSFTPSGANVLTF	TGCGCCAGCAGCTTCACCCCTTCTGGGGCCAACGTCCTGACTTTC
NA	TRBV4-3	TRBJ1-5	once	CASSQEGAPNQPQHF	TGCGCCAGCAGCCAAGAAGGGGCACCAAATCAGCCCCAGCATTTT
NA	TRBV6-6	TRBJ2-7	NA	CASSYSFAANYEQYF	TGTGCCAGCAGTTACTCTTTCGCCGCCAACTACGAGCAGTACTTC
NA	TRBV27	TRBJ2-3	NA	CASSFYPGTQYF	TGTGCCAGCAGTTTCTACCCCGGCACGCAGTATTTT
TRBD2	TRBV6-1	TRBJ2-7	NA	CAISGLAGGPYEQYF	TGTGCCATCAGTGGCTTAGCGGGGGGCCCCTACGAGCAGTACTTC
TRBD1	TRBV6-4	TRBJ1-4	NA	CARAGGNLKEKLFF	TGTGCCAGAGCAGGGGGTAATCTAAAGGAAAAACTGTTTTTT
NA	TRBV2	TRBJ2-3	once	CASGGLQYF	TGTGCCAGCGGGGGGTTGCAGTATTTT
NA	TRBV6-1	TRBJ1-2	NA	CASKDRRTESGYTF	TGTGCCAGCAAAGACAGGAGAACTGAGTCCGGCTACACCTTC
NA	TRBV6-4	TRBJ2-3	NA	CASSVGGPGTDTQYF	TGTGCCAGCAGTGTCGGCGGCCCTGGCACAGATACGCAGTATTTT
NA	TRBV5-4	TRBJ2-5	NA	CASSLGGDPLGTQYF	TGTGCCAGCAGCTTGGGGGGGGATCCTTTGGGGACCCAGTACTTC
TRBD1	TRBV28	TRBJ1-2	few	CASIRDSYNYGYTF	TGTGCCAGCATTAGGGACAGCTATAACTATGGCTACACCTTC
TRBD2	TRBV7-3	TRBJ2-1	NA	CASSPGTINEQFF	TGTGCCAGCAGCCCCGGGACTATCAATGAGCAGTTCTTC
TRBD1	TRBV19	TRBJ1-5	NA	CASTVRTGGNQPQHF	TGTGCCAGTACGGTCAGGACAGGGGGCAATCAGCCCCAGCATTTT
NA	TRBV5-1	TRBJ1-1	NA	CASSLKAIPDTEAFF	TGCGCCAGCAGCTTGAAGGCAATCCCGGACACTGAAGCTTTCTTT
NA	TRBV5-4	TRBJ2-7	NA	CASSLEGGRYEQYF	TGTGCCAGCAGCTTGGAGGGGGGGCGCTACGAGCAGTACTTC
NA	TRBV7-8	TRBJ1-6	NA	CASSLQGLGNSPLHF	TGTGCCAGCAGCCTACAGGGTCTTGGAAATTCACCCCTCCACTTT
TRBD1	TRBV5-4	TRBJ1-5	NA	CASSPRPGQEQPQHF	TGTGCCAGCAGCCCGAGGCCGGGACAGGAGCAGCCCCAGCATTTT
TRBD1	TRBV2	TRBJ1-4	NA	CASSEGQGFSNEKLFF	TGTGCCAGCAGTGAGGGACAGGGGTTCTCTAATGAAAAACTGTTTTTT
NA	TRBV28	TRBJ1-4	NA	CASKTLTGELFF	TGTGCCAGCAAGACTCTAACGGGGGAACTGTTTTTT
TRBD2	TRBV18	TRBJ2-5	NA	CASSPFRTSGRETQYF	TGTGCCAGCTCACCATTTCGGACTAGCGGGCGAGAGACCCAGTACTTC
NA	TRBV5-4	TRBJ1-6	NA	CASSLGGTGGMGHSPLHF	TGTGCCAGCAGCTTGGGGGGGACTGGTGGTATGGGGCATTCACCCCTCCACTTT
NA	TRBV13	TRBJ2-2	NA	CASSLGGTNTGELFF	TGTGCCAGCAGCTTAGGCGGGACCAACACCGGGGAGCTGTTTTTT
NA	TRBV7-6	TRBJ2-2	NA	CASSLAAAGTGELFF	TGTGCCAGCAGCTTAGCCGCGGCCGGGACCGGGGAGCTGTTTTTT
NA	TRBV5-1	TRBJ2-5	NA	CASSAEGRGGETQYF	TGCGCCAGCAGTGCCGAAGGCAGGGGGGGAGAGACCCAGTACTTC
NA	TRBV19	TRBJ2-1	NA	CASSIRQSPYNEQFF	TGTGCCAGTAGTATTAGGCAGTCCCCGTACAATGAGCAGTTCTTC
TRBD2	TRBV5-6	TRBJ2-7	NA	CASSLAASGDEQYF	TGTGCCAGCAGCTTGGCGGCTAGCGGGGACGAGCAGTACTTC
NA	TRBV28	TRBJ2-5	NA	CASSQPGQGQETQYF	TGTGCCAGCAGTCAGCCCGGGCAAGGCCAAGAGACCCAGTACTTC
TRBD2	TRBV5-6	TRBJ2-7	NA	CASRKAGGSYEQYF	TGTGCCAGCAGGAAAGCGGGAGGCTCCTACGAGCAGTACTTC
NA	TRBV2	TRBJ1-1	NA	CASSDRDMRYTEAFF	TGTGCCAGCAGTGACAGGGACATGAGGTACACTGAAGCTTTCTTT
TRBD1	TRBV19	TRBJ2-2	NA	CASSRGQGPGELFF	TGTGCCAGTAGTAGAGGACAGGGCCCCGGGGAGCTGTTTTTT
NA	TRBV6-5	TRBJ2-5	once	CATGARGQEETQYF	TGTGCCACAGGAGCTCGGGGGCAGGAAGAGACCCAGTACTTC
NA	TRBV7-3	TRBJ2-7	NA	CASSPAPGSTEQYF	TGTGCCAGCAGCCCTGCACCGGGCTCCACCGAGCAGTACTTC
TRBD2	TRBV6-1	TRBJ2-1	NA	CASTPGLALGEQFF	TGTGCCAGCACACCGGGACTAGCTCTGGGAGAGCAGTTCTTC
NA	TRBV12-5	TRBJ2-1	NA	CASGQDRGIYNEQFF	TGTGCTAGTGGCCAAGACCGAGGCATTTACAATGAGCAGTTCTTC
TRBD2	TRBV28	TRBJ2-7	NA	CASSEQGTSGSYEQYF	TGTGCCAGCAGTGAACAGGGAACTAGCGGATCCTACGAGCAGTACTTC
NA	TRBV7-2	TRBJ1-2	NA	CASSLLSDGYGYTF	TGTGCCAGCAGCTTACTCAGCGACGGCTATGGCTACACCTTC
NA	TRBV6-5	TRBJ1-4	NA	CASSRTQGLSEKLFF	TGTGCCAGCAGCCGCACCCAGGGACTGAGTGAAAAACTGTTTTTT
NA	TRBV2	TRBJ1-6	NA	CASRPQGNSPLHF	TGTGCCAGCAGGCCTCAGGGTAATTCACCCCTCCACTTT
TRBD1	TRBV19	TRBJ2-2	NA	CASSETGGTGELFF	TGTGCCAGTAGCGAGACAGGGGGCACCGGGGAGCTGTTTTTT
TRBD2	TRBV6-1	TRBJ2-3	NA	CASLAGIGDTQYF	TGTGCCAGCTTAGCGGGAATTGGGGATACGCAGTATTTT
NA	TRBV6-5	TRBJ2-3	NA	CASKWGITDTQYF	TGTGCCAGCAAGTGGGGGATCACAGATACGCAGTATTTT
NA	TRBV19	TRBJ1-3	NA	CASSISLANTIIYF	TGTGCCAGTAGTATTTCCCTGGCAAACACCATCATATATTTT